The 28 T cell receptor beta chains reported below all come from one sample, sequenced in a study of blood T cell repertoires in COVID-19. Repertoires were generated with immunoSEQ multiplex PCR, while TCRdb's copy carries only in-frame clones and drops some. The sample includes over 150,000 clones, roughly nine tenths of them seen just once. The sample was peripheral blood. The source of these receptors is a man aged 18 to 29 who had recovered from COVID-19.

This chain connects TRBV13 to TRBJ2-1, with D perhaps matching TRBD1 (6 bases). V was shortened by 5 bases and J by 2 bases, with 13 bases between the two germline ends. CDR1 and CDR2 (germline): PRHDT, FYEKMQ (reference sequence). This CDR3 has 15 amino acids. In nucleotides, the CDR3 is TGTGCCAGCAGCCCTCAACAGGGAACCTACAATGAGCAGTTCTTC. Amino acids: CASSPQQGTYNEQFF.

The chain employs TRBV6-6 and TRBJ2-1; 10 positions match TRBD2. This CDR3 comprises 18 residues. Per the germline V gene, CDR1 is MNHNY and CDR2 is SVGAGI (reference sequence). Trimming took 6 bases from V and 1 from J; bases not matched to a gene: 12. The CDR3 region is CASSRSGRVIGSYNEQFF. CDR3 in DNA: TGTGCCAGCAGCCGAAGCGGGAGGGTTATCGGGTCCTACAATGAGCAGTTCTTC.

CDR3 sequence: CATSKFKGDEQFF. The CDR3 region has the DNA TGTGCCACCAGTAAATTCAAGGGGGATGAGCAGTTCTTC. V is TRBV24-1 and J is TRBJ2-1; D may be TRBD1 (6 bases). Trimming left V 6 bases short and J 8 bases short, with 13 bases between. The CDR3 has 13 residues. Germline V gives CDR1 KGHDR, CDR2 SFDVKD.

The J gene is TRBJ2-5, the V gene TRBV10-3, with D tentatively TRBD1 (5 bases). V was clipped by 6 bases and J by 3 bases, with 14 bases between them. CDR1 and CDR2 from the germline V gene are ENHRY and SYGVKD. The CDR3 length is 14 residues. CDR3: CAIRRQDTEETQYF. For the CDR3, the DNA is TGTGCCATCAGGAGGCAGGACACCGAAGAGACCCAGTACTTC.

This clone occurred once. The V call is TRBV6-5, the J call TRBJ2-7; 9 nucleotides line up with TRBD2. Germline-derived CDR1 and CDR2 are MNHEY and SVGAGI. Trimming took 0 bases from V and 0 from J; bases not matched to a gene: 3. This CDR3 contains 16 residues. The CDR3 sequence: CASSYSRLADSYEQYF. The CDR3 nucleotides read TGTGCCAGCAGTTACTCCCGACTAGCGGACTCCTACGAGCAGTACTTC.

This chain connects TRBV18 to TRBJ1-4; 12 nucleotides line up with TRBD1. The V and J ends lost 7 bases and 7 bases, in that order; junction bases with no gene match: 7. Germline V gene sequence: CDR1 KGHSH, CDR2 LQKENI. This CDR3 is 15 amino acids long. The CDR3 bases are TGTGCCAGCTTCTTAACGGGACAGGGGGCTGAAAAACTGTTTTTT. It specifies CASFLTGQGAEKLFF.

The genes are TRBV7-8 and TRBJ1-3; maybe TRBD1 (5 bases). V was clipped by 2 bases and J by 0 bases, with 14 bases between them. This CDR3 is 17 amino acids long. Germline V CDR1 and CDR2: SGHVS, FQNEAQ. The DNA for the CDR3 is TGTGCCAGCAGCTTAACGTTCGGACATTTCTCTGGAAACACCATATATTTT. Protein: CASSLTFGHFSGNTIYF.

For the CDR3, the DNA is TGTGCCAGCAGCCAAGGAGGAACGACAGCCTATGGCTACACCTTC. Its protein is CASSQGGTTAYGYTF. The rearrangement links TRBV4-2 to TRBJ1-2; TRBD1 might be the D (5 bases). Germline values: CDR1 LGHNA, CDR2 YNFKEQ. Trimming pared 1 base from V and 4 bases from J, leaving 13 bases between. The CDR3 length is 15 residues.

The chain recombines TRBV2 with TRBJ2-2; D call uncertain. The CDR3 spans 11 residues. Trimming took off 7 bases at V and 6 bases at J, with 6 bases between the two ends. Germline CDR1 and CDR2: SNHLY and FYNNEI. The CDR3 coding sequence is TGTGCCAGCACTTCGGCCGGGGAGCTGTTTTTT. Protein product: CASTSAGELFF.

The chain is built from TRBV28 and TRBJ1-2; TRBD1 might be the D (5 bases). Germline-derived CDR1 and CDR2 are MDHEN and SYDVKM. The CDR3 is 14 residues long. Trimming left V 7 bases short and J 4 bases short, with 16 bases between. The CDR3 bases are TGTGCCAGCATTCCCCCGGGGGGTGGCTATGGCTACACCTTC. Amino acids: CASIPPGGGYGYTF.

The CDR3 nucleotides read TGCGCCAGCAGCCAAGAAGGTGGGCCAGCGGGCTACGAGCAGTACTTC. Protein product: CASSQEGGPAGYEQYF. The rearrangement links TRBV4-3 to TRBJ2-7, with D tentatively TRBD2 (6 bases). This CDR3 has 16 residues. Per germline, CDR1 LGHNA and CDR2 YSLEER. Between the trimmed V and J ends, which lost 0 bases and 3 bases, there was a span of 15 bases.

The chain links TRBV6-4 to TRBJ2-2; 14 bases are a match to TRBD2. The germline V gene encodes CDR1 MRHNA and CDR2 SNTAGT. CDR3 length: 17 residues. Trimming at V came to 2 bases and at J to 6 bases, leaving 5 bases not matched to a gene. Here the CDR3 DNA reads TGTGCCAGCAGTGACCTTACGGGACTAGCGGGAGCCGGGGAGCTGTTTTTT. This encodes CASSDLTGLAGAGELFF.

V and J are TRBV29-1 and TRBJ2-1; possibly TRBD2 for D (6 bases). CDR1 is SQVTM and CDR2 is ANQGSEA in the germline V gene. This CDR3 contains 17 residues. Trimming stripped 7 bases from V and 1 base from J, with 23 bases between. The DNA for the CDR3 is TGCAGCGCGACCGGGACTTCCCGATACGGGTCCTACAATGAGCAGTTCTTC. Amino acids: CSATGTSRYGSYNEQFF.

The chain has TRBV19 and TRBJ2-3, with D unclear. V lost 5 bases and J lost 6, with 12 bases in between. The V gene's germline CDR1 is LNHDA and CDR2 SQIVND (reference sequence). The CDR3 loop spans 13 amino acids. The CDR3 bases are TGTGCCAGTAGTTGGCCCACTACTGATACGCAGTATTTT. It is translated as CASSWPTTDTQYF.

The V gene is TRBV27, the J gene TRBJ2-7; 7 bases are a match to TRBD2. After removal of 4 bases from V and 2 bases from J, the junction contained 11 bases not matched to a gene. The germline gives CDR1 MNHEY, CDR2 SMNVEV (reference sequence). The CDR3 spans 16 residues. For the CDR3, the DNA is TGTGCCAGCAGTTCCTCGAGCGGGAACGCCGCCTACGAGCAGTACTTC. It is translated as CASSSSSGNAAYEQYF.

This chain connects TRBV27 to TRBJ1-5; unclear D gene. Per germline, CDR1 MNHEY and CDR2 SMNVEV (reference sequence). Trimming pared 3 bases from V and 0 bases from J, leaving 9 bases between. The CDR3 sequence is 15 residues long. In DNA form, the CDR3 reads TGTGCCAGCAGTTTCGTTGGGCCTAGCAATCAGCCCCAGCATTTT. This codes for CASSFVGPSNQPQHF.

The chain employs TRBV27 and TRBJ2-1; 12 bases align to TRBD1. This CDR3 region has 14 residues. Losses at the gene ends were 8 bases for V and 7 bases for J; bases not matched to a gene: 6. Germline CDR1 MNHEY, CDR2 SMNVEV (reference sequence). The CDR3 nucleotides read TGTGCCAGCGGGGGACAGGGGGCACGGAATGAGCAGTTCTTC. Translation gives CASGGQGARNEQFF.

The chain combines TRBV6-2 or TRBV6-3 with TRBJ1-1; D gene unclear. Trimming cost V 4 bases and J 4 bases, with 10 bases left between them. CDR3 length: 13 residues. CDR1 and CDR2 from the germline V gene are MNHEY and SVGEGT. The chain's CDR3 is CASSWSGVTEAFF. In nucleotides, the CDR3 is TGTGCCAGCAGTTGGTCCGGGGTCACTGAAGCTTTCTTT.

The V call is TRBV24-1, the J call TRBJ2-3, with TRBD1 identical over 7 bases. Germline loops: CDR1 KGHDR, CDR2 SFDVKD. J lost 7 bases, V lost 4 bases, and 7 bases had no gene match. The CDR3 is 14 amino acids. This CDR3 reads CATSDSNRGYTQYF. The CDR3 nucleotides read TGTGCCACCAGTGACTCCAACAGGGGTTATACGCAGTATTTT.

This clone was observed a few times. This rearrangement joins TRBV18 to TRBJ1-5; D ambiguous. The CDR3 has 14 amino acids. The germline V and J ends were trimmed by 5 bases and 6 bases, with 14 bases remaining between them. Germline V CDR1 and CDR2: KGHSH, LQKENI. The CDR3 DNA reads as TGTGCCAGCTCAGCAATCAATGGGCCTCAGCCCCAGCATTTT. Protein: CASSAINGPQPQHF.

This clone was recorded only once. The J gene is TRBJ1-3, the V gene TRBV19, with 8 nucleotides matching TRBD1. J lost 0 bases, V lost 6 bases, and 10 bases had no gene match. From germline, CDR1 is LNHDA and CDR2 SQIVND (reference sequence). The CDR3 runs to 17 residues. CDR3 DNA: TGTGCCAGTAGGAAAACAGGGGGTTACTACTCTGGAAACACCATATATTTT. As protein: CASRKTGGYYSGNTIYF.

The chain combines TRBV29-1 with TRBJ2-1, with TRBD1 matching 9 bases. There are 14 residues in the CDR3. Germline CDR1 and CDR2: SQVTM and ANQGSEA. With 5 bases clipped from V and 8 bases from J, the junction kept 10 bases outside the gene matches. CDR3 bases: TGCAGCGTTCCAGACAGGGGGGGTGGATATGAGCAGTTCTTC. Its protein is CSVPDRGGGYEQFF.

The count of this clone is one. The chain combines TRBV7-2 with TRBJ2-1; no firm D call. V lost 5 bases and J 0 bases, leaving 14 bases between the germline ends. The CDR3 has 16 residues. The germline V gene has CDR1 SGHTA and CDR2 FQGNSA. The CDR3: CASSPHGLSSYNEQFF. CDR3 DNA sequence: TGTGCCAGCAGCCCCCATGGTTTGAGCTCCTACAATGAGCAGTTCTTC.

The gene calls are TRBV7-2 and TRBJ2-3; TRBD2 matches 12 bases. The CDR3 length is 15 residues. Germline-derived CDR1 and CDR2 are SGHTA and FQGNSA. V shed 2 bases and J 10 bases; nucleotides not matched to a gene: 7. CDR3 DNA sequence: TGTGCCAGCAGCTTAAGACTAGCGGGAGTAGAGCCGCAGTATTTT. It is translated as CASSLRLAGVEPQYF.

This sequence joins TRBV9 and TRBJ2-1; no clear D. The CDR3 is 15 residues long. Per germline, CDR1 SGDLS and CDR2 YYNGEE. The V end was cut by 0 bases, the J end by 0 bases, with 7 bases between. This CDR3 reads CASSVDAASYNEQFF. CDR3 in DNA: TGTGCCAGCAGCGTAGACGCGGCCTCCTACAATGAGCAGTTCTTC. Full variable domain (outside the CDR3, taken from reference TRBV9 and TRBJ2-1): DSGVTQTPKHLITATGQRVTLRCSPRSGDLSVYWYQQSLDQGLQFLIQYYNGEERAKGNILERFSAQQFPDLHSELNLSSLELGDSALYFCASSVDAASYNEQFFGPGTRLTVL.

The chain is built from TRBV7-9 and TRBJ1-4; 10 bases are shared with TRBD1. CDR1 and CDR2 (germline): SEHNR, FQNEAQ (reference sequence). The CDR3 totals 18 residues. The trim removed 6 bases at V and 5 bases at J, leaving 15 bases unmatched. The chain's CDR3 is CASSPPGQGSLTNEKLFF. The CDR3 bases are TGTGCCAGCAGTCCTCCGGGACAGGGGAGTCTGACGAATGAAAAACTGTTTTTT.

The genes are TRBV7-8 and TRBJ2-7; 12 bases are shared with TRBD2. The ends lost 1 base at V and 5 bases at J; junction bases unmatched: 3. The V gene's germline CDR1 is SGHVS and CDR2 FQNEAQ. The CDR3 covers 15 residues. The DNA of the CDR3 is TGTGCCAGCAGCTTAGGGACTAGCGGGATGGACGAGCAGTACTTC. It encodes CASSLGTSGMDEQYF.

The chain links TRBV7-9 to TRBJ1-1, with D perhaps matching TRBD1 (5 bases). Germline values: CDR1 SEHNR, CDR2 FQNEAQ (reference sequence). The CDR3 covers 14 residues. Trimming took 6 bases from V and 4 from J, leaving 15 bases between them. CDR3 in amino acids: CASSQSGGVTEAFF. In DNA form, the CDR3 reads TGTGCCAGCAGTCAAAGTGGGGGGGTCACTGAAGCTTTCTTT.